Below are 16 T cell receptor beta chains sequenced from a single sample in a study of blood T cell repertoires in COVID-19. Profiling relied on immunoSEQ multiplex PCR, and the TCRdb table lists in-frame clones only, not all of them. The table includes around 130,000 clones, approximately 80% detected once. Sequencing was carried out using peripheral blood. The receptors were gathered from a man aged 35 to 55 with active or convalescent COVID-19.

The V gene is TRBV19, the J gene TRBJ1-5, with D possibly TRBD1 on 6 matching bases. The CDR3 sequence is 13 residues long. The V gene lost 9 bases and the J gene lost 1 base, with 10 bases spanning the gap. Germline V gene lookup returns CDR1 LNHDA and CDR2 SQIVND (reference sequence). In DNA form, the CDR3 reads TGTGCCAGCAGAGACAGGAGCAATCAGCCCCAGCATTTT. Its protein is CASRDRSNQPQHF.

V and J are TRBV19 and TRBJ2-3, with 7 positions matching TRBD2. The CDR3 loop spans 14 amino acids. Germline-derived CDR1 and CDR2 are LNHDA and SQIVND (reference sequence). V lost 1 base to trimming and J lost 5 bases; unmatched junction nucleotides: 3. CDR3 sequence (DNA): TGTGCCAGTAGTATAGGAAGCGGGGTAGATACGCAGTATTTT. Protein sequence: CASSIGSGVDTQYF. The variable domain in full, completed from reference TRBV19 and TRBJ2-3, reads DGGITQSPKYLFRKEGQNVTLSCEQNLNHDAMYWYRQDPGQGLRLIYYSQIVNDFQKGDIAEGYSVSREKKESFPLTVTSAQKNPTAFYLCASSIGSGVDTQYFGPGTRLTVL.

The rearrangement links TRBV7-3 to TRBJ2-1, with 11 nucleotides matching TRBD2. CDR1 is SGHTA and CDR2 is FQGTGA in the germline V gene. Trimming took 3 bases from V and 7 from J; bases not matched to a gene: 5. This CDR3 has 15 amino acids. CDR3 region: CASSLLAGGGNEQFF. CDR3 nucleotide sequence: TGTGCCAGCAGCTTGCTAGCGGGGGGCGGGAATGAGCAGTTCTTC.

This clone was detected only once. V usage is TRBV7-2 and J usage is TRBJ2-3, with 7 bases fitting TRBD2. J was trimmed by 0 bases and V by 5 bases; bases with no gene match: 17. Per the germline V gene, CDR1 is SGHTA and CDR2 is FQGNSA. The CDR3 length is 19 residues. CDR3: CASSIKPPGTTASTDTQYF. In DNA form, the CDR3 reads TGTGCCAGCAGCATAAAACCCCCCGGGACTACCGCTAGCACAGATACGCAGTATTTT.

The chain couples TRBV19 to TRBJ2-5; 9 nucleotides align to TRBD2. The V segment lost 1 base and the J segment 2 bases; nucleotides outside the gene matches: 2. Germline V gene sequence: CDR1 LNHDA, CDR2 SQIVND (reference sequence). The length of the CDR3 is 15 residues. CDR3 amino acids: CASSIATSGQETQYF. The CDR3, as DNA: TGTGCCAGTAGTATAGCGACTAGCGGACAAGAGACCCAGTACTTC.

In DNA, the CDR3 is TGTGCCAGCAGCTCACAGGGTCTGGACAATCAGCCCCAGCATTTT. Amino acids: CASSSQGLDNQPQHF. This chain joins TRBV6-5 and TRBJ1-5, with D perhaps matching TRBD1 (6 bases). The CDR3 extends over 15 amino acids. Trimming cost V 6 bases and J 3 bases, with 15 bases left between them. From germline, CDR1 is MNHEY and CDR2 SVGAGI.

This clone was picked up one time. The V call is TRBV6-5, the J call TRBJ2-5, with 10 nucleotides matching TRBD2. Per the germline V gene, CDR1 is MNHEY and CDR2 is SVGAGI. Trimming cost V 2 bases and J 4 bases; bases outside gene matches: 4. CDR3 length: 15 residues. CDR3 protein: CASSYKSGGGETQYF. In nucleotides, the CDR3 is TGTGCCAGCAGTTACAAAAGCGGGGGGGGAGAGACCCAGTACTTC.

The chain joins TRBV15 to TRBJ1-1, with D possibly being TRBD1 (5 bases). This CDR3 has 14 amino acids. V was clipped by 5 bases and J by 1 base, with 11 bases between them. CDR1 is LNHNV, CDR2 YYDKDF, per germline (reference sequence). CDR3 protein: CATSFGGGNTEAFF. The CDR3 coding sequence is TGTGCCACCAGCTTCGGGGGAGGGAACACTGAAGCTTTCTTT. Supplemented by reference TRBV15 and TRBJ1-1, the full variable domain reads DAMVIQNPRYQVTQFGKPVTLSCSQTLNHNVMYWYQQKSSQAPKLLFHYYDKDFNNEADTPDNFQSRRPNTSFCFLDIRSPGLGDTAMYLCATSFGGGNTEAFFGQGTRLTVV.

The rearrangement joins TRBV24-1 to TRBJ2-7, with a tentative D call TRBD2 (6 bases). Trimming stripped 3 bases from V and 3 bases from J, with 14 bases between. CDR3 length equals 15 residues. Germline V gene lookup returns CDR1 KGHDR and CDR2 SFDVKD. The DNA of the CDR3 is TGTGCCACCAGTGATCCCTTACCGGGGGACTACGAGCAGTACTTC. Residues: CATSDPLPGDYEQYF.

V and J are TRBV25-1 and TRBJ2-6; D is undetermined. The ends were cut back, 6 bases at V and 0 bases at J, with 6 bases in the middle. The length of the CDR3 is 14 residues. CDR1 and CDR2 (germline): MGHDK, SYGVNS. For the CDR3, the DNA is TGTGCCAGCAGCACGAGCTCTGGGGCCAACGTCCTGACTTTC. Encoded protein: CASSTSSGANVLTF.

J is TRBJ1-1 and V is TRBV6-2 or TRBV6-3; the match to TRBD1 covers 9 bases. Germline loops: CDR1 MNHEY, CDR2 SVGEGT. V shed 4 bases, J shed 0 bases, and the junction held 0 bases outside the gene matches. This CDR3 spans 14 amino acids. CDR3 nucleotides: TGTGCCAGCAGTTGGGACAGGGTGAACACTGAAGCTTTCTTT. As protein: CASSWDRVNTEAFF.

The V and J genes are TRBV7-9 and TRBJ1-4; no reliable D call. The V gene lost 5 bases and the J gene lost 5 bases, with 15 bases spanning the gap. From germline, CDR1 is SEHNR and CDR2 FQNEAQ (reference sequence). The CDR3 spans 15 residues. In DNA, the CDR3 is TGTGCCAGCAGCGCTCGCCGGGATACAAATGAAAAACTGTTTTTT. Translation gives CASSARRDTNEKLFF. The complete variable domain, with remaining parts taken from reference TRBV7-9 and TRBJ1-4, reads DTGVSQNPRHKITKRGQNVTFRCDPISEHNRLYWYRQTLGQGPEFLTYFQNEAQLEKSRLLSDRFSAERPKGSFSTLEIQRTEQGDSAMYLCASSARRDTNEKLFFGSGTQLSVL.

The V and J genes are TRBV6-6 and TRBJ2-6; 9 nucleotides agree with TRBD1. The CDR3 length is 17 residues. Germline V gene data show CDR1 as MNHNY and CDR2 as SVGAGI (reference sequence). The trim removed 5 bases at V and 2 bases at J, leaving 7 bases unmatched. CDR3 protein: CASSPWDRAAGANVLTF. In nucleotides, the CDR3 is TGTGCCAGCAGTCCATGGGACAGGGCAGCTGGGGCCAACGTCCTGACTTTC.

The DNA for the CDR3 is TGCAGTGCTAATACCATCGGGGGCTACACCTTC. Its protein product is CSANTIGGYTF. V is TRBV20-1 and J is TRBJ1-2; D not resolved. This CDR3 is 11 amino acids long. Germline V lookup: CDR1 DFQATT, CDR2 SNEGSKA (reference sequence). Trimming stripped 4 bases from V and 8 bases from J, with 11 bases between.

The chain joins TRBV6-6 to TRBJ1-1; TRBD1 might be the D (6 bases). The CDR3 has 14 amino acids. V lost 5 bases, J lost 0 bases, and 10 bases lay in between. The V gene's germline CDR1 is MNHNY and CDR2 SVGAGI (reference sequence). The CDR3 sequence is CASSRQVMNTEAFF. In nucleotides, the CDR3 is TGTGCCAGCAGTAGACAGGTAATGAACACTGAAGCTTTCTTT.

The chain combines TRBV25-1 with TRBJ1-2; 9 bases line up with TRBD1. The V and J ends lost 4 bases and 4 bases, in that order; junction bases with no gene match: 7. Germline V lookup: CDR1 MGHDK, CDR2 SYGVNS. CDR3 size: 15 residues. The CDR3 DNA is TGTGCCAGCAGTGTCTCGGGACAGGGCAGCTATGGCTACACCTTC. This translates into CASSVSGQGSYGYTF.